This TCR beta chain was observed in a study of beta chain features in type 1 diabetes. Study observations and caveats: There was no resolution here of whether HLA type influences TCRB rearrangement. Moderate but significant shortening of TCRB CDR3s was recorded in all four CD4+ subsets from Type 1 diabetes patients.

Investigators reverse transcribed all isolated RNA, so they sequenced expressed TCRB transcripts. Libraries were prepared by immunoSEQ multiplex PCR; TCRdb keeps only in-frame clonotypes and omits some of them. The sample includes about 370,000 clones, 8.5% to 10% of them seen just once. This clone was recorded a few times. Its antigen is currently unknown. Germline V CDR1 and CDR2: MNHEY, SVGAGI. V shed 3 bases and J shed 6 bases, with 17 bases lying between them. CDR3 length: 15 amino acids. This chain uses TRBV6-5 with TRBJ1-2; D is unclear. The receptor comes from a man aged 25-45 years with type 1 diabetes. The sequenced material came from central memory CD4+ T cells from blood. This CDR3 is CASSYTRTAIDGYTF. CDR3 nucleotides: TGTGCCAGCAGTTATACACGGACGGCGATCGATGGCTACACCTTC.